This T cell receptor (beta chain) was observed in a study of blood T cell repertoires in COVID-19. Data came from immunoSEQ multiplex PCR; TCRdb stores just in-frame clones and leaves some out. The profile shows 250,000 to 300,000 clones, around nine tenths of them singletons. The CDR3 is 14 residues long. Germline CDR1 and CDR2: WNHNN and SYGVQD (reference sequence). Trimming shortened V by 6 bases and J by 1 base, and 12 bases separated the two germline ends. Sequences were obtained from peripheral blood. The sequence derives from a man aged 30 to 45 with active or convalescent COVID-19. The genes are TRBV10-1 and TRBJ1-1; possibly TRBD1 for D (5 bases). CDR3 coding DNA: TGCGCCAGCAGCGAGACCAGGGCGAACACTGAAGCTTTCTTT. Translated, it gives CASSETRANTEAFF.